These 29 T cell receptor beta chains were sequenced from one sample in a study of cytomegalovirus exposure and HLA in healthy donors. This PCR relied on a set of 60 Vbeta primers and 13 Jbeta primers. The method was immunoSEQ multiplex PCR; TCRdb's version includes in-frame clones alone and lacks a portion of them. The sample comprises approximately 140,000 clones, around 82% of which are singletons, and roughly 1.8% rests with the top ten. The sequencing input was PBMCs. The receptors were gathered from a boy aged 5 to 17 in good health and CMV-seronegative.

This chain links TRBV6-5 with TRBJ2-3; 10 bases line up with TRBD1. Germline V lookup: CDR1 MNHEY, CDR2 SVGAGI. Germline trimming cut 6 bases from V and 8 bases from J; bases unmatched to any gene: 5. CDR3 length: 13 residues. The CDR3 here is CASRGTGAITQYF. CDR3 DNA: TGTGCCAGCAGGGGGACAGGGGCGATTACGCAGTATTTT.

The V call is TRBV7-9, the J call TRBJ1-1; D uncertain. The CDR3 is made up of 15 amino acids. CDR1 and CDR2 (germline): SEHNR, FQNEAQ (reference sequence). V lost 1 base, J lost 3 bases, and 12 bases lay in between. The CDR3 DNA sequence: TGTGCCAGCAGCTTAGAAGCAGGAGGATACACTGAAGCTTTCTTT. It codes for CASSLEAGGYTEAFF.

The gene calls are TRBV7-3 and TRBJ2-1, with 8 bases aligning to TRBD2. The CDR3 length is 15 residues. V lost 5 bases to trimming and J lost 7 bases; unmatched junction nucleotides: 10. Germline CDR1 and CDR2: SGHTA and FQGTGA. In nucleotides, the CDR3 is TGTGCCAGCAGCCCCGGGGTAGCGGGGCTTAATGAGCAGTTCTTC. Translated: CASSPGVAGLNEQFF.

The chain is built from TRBV5-1 and TRBJ2-2; 11 positions agree with TRBD2. This CDR3 is 16 amino acids long. With 4 bases clipped from V and 1 base from J, the junction kept 3 bases outside the gene matches. The germline gives CDR1 SGHRS, CDR2 YFSETQ. The CDR3 is CASSPLAGGNTGELFF. The CDR3 DNA follows: TGCGCCAGCAGCCCCCTAGCGGGAGGGAACACCGGGGAGCTGTTTTTT.

A remark on this clone: Other DNA sequences in this sample translate to the same CDR3. The J gene is TRBJ2-2, the V gene TRBV2; possible D gene TRBD1, 5 bases. Germline CDR1 SNHLY, CDR2 FYNNEI. Deletions cut 9 bases from V and 1 base from J, with 18 bases between. This CDR3 region has 16 residues. The DNA for the CDR3 is TGTGCCAGTGTACCACGACAGAACCTGAACACCGGGGAGCTGTTTTTT. Its translation: CASVPRQNLNTGELFF. The complete variable domain, with remaining parts taken from reference TRBV2 and TRBJ2-2, reads EPEVTQTPSHQVTQMGQEVILRCVPISNHLYFYWYRQILGQKVEFLVSFYNNEISEKSEIFDDQFSVERPDGSNFTLKIRSTKLEDSAMYFCASVPRQNLNTGELFFGEGSRLTVL.

Details on this clone: One junction end disagrees with the germline gene, perhaps due to a read error. The rearrangement joins TRBV7-9 to TRBJ2-1; the match to TRBD2 covers 9 bases. Germline values: CDR1 SEHNR, CDR2 FQNEAQ (reference sequence). The CDR3 spans 13 residues. CDR3 loop: CASSFSGTSTWVF. The CDR3 DNA follows: TGTGCCAGCAGCTTCTCCGGGACTAGCACGTGGGTCTTC. The full variable domain, its missing parts supplied by reference TRBV7-9 and TRBJ2-1, is DTGVSQNPRHKITKRGQNVTFRCDPISEHNRLYWYRQTLGQGPEFLTYFQNEAQLEKSRLLSDRFSAERPKGSFSTLEIQRTEQGDSAMYLCASSFSGTSTWVFGPGTRLTVL.

The chain carries TRBV29-1 and TRBJ2-3; 10 nucleotides line up with TRBD2. Unmatched junction bases numbered 16, after V lost 6 bases and J lost 1 base. This CDR3 comprises 18 residues. Germline V lookup: CDR1 SQVTM, CDR2 ANQGSEA. CDR3 nucleotide sequence: TGCAGCGTCCCGGGGGGGAGCGGGAGGGCCGAAGGCACAGATACGCAGTATTTT. Its protein is CSVPGGSGRAEGTDTQYF.

This chain connects TRBV29-1 to TRBJ2-4; 10 nucleotides line up with TRBD1. J gave up 0 bases and V 5 bases, and 7 bases lay outside the gene matches. The CDR3 loop spans 16 amino acids. Per germline, CDR1 SQVTM and CDR2 ANQGSEA. Here the CDR3 reads CSVTGTGVLAKNIQYF. The CDR3, as DNA: TGCAGCGTTACCGGGACAGGGGTCCTAGCCAAAAACATTCAGTACTTC.

This chain joins TRBV19 and TRBJ2-1, with a possible D match to TRBD1 (6 bases). CDR3 length: 15 residues. Germline CDR1 is LNHDA and CDR2 is SQIVND (reference sequence). V was cut by 7 bases and J by 0 bases, with 13 bases left in between. CDR3: CASTMTGFSYNEQFF. DNA for the CDR3: TGTGCCAGTACCATGACAGGTTTCTCCTACAATGAGCAGTTCTTC.

The chain combines TRBV29-1 with TRBJ2-2; D might be TRBD1 (6 bases). The germline CDR1 and CDR2 sequences are SQVTM and ANQGSEA. The V gene lost 6 bases and the J gene lost 4 bases, with 15 bases spanning the gap. The CDR3 runs 14 residues. The CDR3 here is CSVATGLPTGELFF. CDR3 DNA: TGCAGCGTAGCAACAGGGTTACCCACCGGGGAGCTGTTTTTT.

The V gene is TRBV7-8, the J gene TRBJ2-1; 13 nucleotides match TRBD2. This CDR3 is 16 amino acids long. CDR1 SGHVS and CDR2 FQNEAQ come from the germline V gene. J lost 6 bases, V lost 6 bases, and 8 bases had no gene match. DNA for the CDR3: TGTGCCAGCAGACCTACTAGCGGGAGGGCCGTCAATGAGCAGTTCTTC. It is translated as CASRPTSGRAVNEQFF.

This CDR3 is CASSQPGTGVHEQFF. The CDR3 DNA is TGTGCCAGCAGCCAACCCGGGACAGGGGTACATGAGCAGTTCTTC. The chain couples TRBV14 to TRBJ2-1; TRBD1 matches 10 bases. In germline, CDR1 is SGHDN, CDR2 FVKESK. The CDR3 consists of 15 residues. V shed 2 bases and J 8 bases; nucleotides not matched to a gene: 6. The complete variable domain, with remaining parts taken from reference TRBV14 and TRBJ2-1, reads EAGVTQFPSHSVIEKGQTVTLRCDPISGHDNLYWYRRVMGKEIKFLLHFVKESKQDESGMPNNRFLAERTGGTYSTLKVQPAELEDSGVYFCASSQPGTGVHEQFFGPGTRLTVL.

The chain couples TRBV15 to TRBJ2-2; 11 nucleotides line up with TRBD1. Trimming removed 0 bases from V and 7 bases from J; junction bases left unmatched: 16. Germline CDR1 reads LNHNV; CDR2 reads YYDKDF (reference sequence). This CDR3 is 20 amino acids long. The CDR3 coding sequence is TGTGCCACCAGCAGAGATTTGCTCGGATTGGACAGGGGGCCTCGCGGGGAGCTGTTTTTT. Translating gives CATSRDLLGLDRGPRGELFF.

The chain has TRBV19 and TRBJ2-2; the match to TRBD1 covers 7 bases. Trimming removed 0 bases from V and 4 bases from J; junction bases left unmatched: 2. CDR3 length equals 15 residues. CDR1 is LNHDA and CDR2 is SQIVND in the germline V gene (reference sequence). The CDR3 protein is CASSIEYRGTGELFF. The CDR3 DNA reads TGTGCCAGTAGTATAGAGTACAGGGGCACCGGGGAGCTGTTTTTT.

With respect to this clone: An end of the junction differs from the germline gene, which may be a read error. The same CDR3 is also encoded by other DNA sequences in this sample. CDR3 bases: TGTGCCAGCAGCCAAGGGGAGGTTTCCACTGAAGCTTTCTTC. The encoded protein is CASSQGEVSTEAFF. The chain employs TRBV4-2 and TRBJ1-1, with no clear D. The germline V gene has CDR1 LGHNA and CDR2 YNFKEQ. CDR3 length: 14 residues.

This clone was recorded a few times. The V gene is TRBV5-1, the J gene TRBJ2-7; TRBD2 might be the D (6 bases). The V end lost 0 bases, the J end lost 0 bases, and 10 bases lay between the germline ends. The CDR3 is 15 amino acids. CDR1 and CDR2 from the germline V gene are SGHRS and YFSETQ. CDR3 in DNA: TGCGCCAGCAGCTTGGAGGTAGCGGTCTCCTACGAGCAGTACTTC. Protein sequence: CASSLEVAVSYEQYF.

This chain links TRBV5-6 with TRBJ2-2, with TRBD2 matching over 9 bases. This CDR3 has 16 amino acids. Germline V lookup: CDR1 SGHDT, CDR2 YYEEEE. V was pared by 4 bases and J by 6 bases, with 10 bases of the junction left unmatched. In DNA form, the CDR3 reads TGTGCCAGCAGCCCAAGCGGGAGGAATATCGCCGGGGAGCTGTTTTTT. Its translation is CASSPSGRNIAGELFF.

The chain uses TRBV15 and TRBJ2-2; 12 positions match TRBD2. Looked up from germline, CDR1 is LNHNV and CDR2 is YYDKDF (reference sequence). This CDR3 contains 18 residues. After removal of 2 bases from V and 1 base from J, the junction contained 5 bases not matched to a gene. CDR3 sequence: CATSRTKLAGGNTGELFF. The CDR3 DNA reads TGTGCCACCAGCAGAACAAAACTAGCGGGGGGGAACACCGGGGAGCTGTTTTTT.

The chain combines TRBV27 with TRBJ2-5; D perhaps matches TRBD2 (6 bases). The CDR3 extends over 13 amino acids. Trimming left V 8 bases short and J 5 bases short, with 15 bases between. Looked up from germline, CDR1 is MNHEY and CDR2 is SMNVEV (reference sequence). The CDR3 region has the DNA TGTGCCAGCCGGAGGGAGGTTGGGGAGACCCAGTACTTC. This translates into CASRREVGETQYF.

To note about this clone: At one end the junction does not follow the germline gene, possibly because of a read error. The chain joins TRBV7-7 to TRBJ2-7, with a weak D call TRBD1 (8 bases). Per germline, CDR1 SSHAT and CDR2 FNYEAQ (reference sequence). CDR3 length: 22 amino acids. CDR3 residues: CASSNGRAVRKQDRGGHYEQYF. The DNA of the CDR3 is TGTGCTAGCAGCAATGGTAGGGCAGTCCGAAAACAAGACAGGGGAGGGCATTACGAGCAGTACTTC.

The chain is built from TRBV30 and TRBJ2-7, with 13 bases lining up with TRBD2. Germline CDR1 reads GTSNPN; CDR2 reads SVGIG (reference sequence). This CDR3 comprises 14 residues. V dropped 8 bases and J dropped 6; count of bases not matched to a gene: 10. This chain's CDR3 is CAGTTSGRAGEQYF. DNA of the CDR3: TGTGCCGGAACCACTAGCGGGAGGGCCGGCGAGCAGTACTTC.

The chain joins TRBV7-3 to TRBJ1-2; 9 bases line up with TRBD1. From germline, CDR1 is SGHTA and CDR2 FQGTGA. CDR3 length equals 13 residues. V was pared by 5 bases and J by 6 bases, with 4 bases of the junction left unmatched. This CDR3 is CASSTRQGDGYTF. The CDR3 DNA sequence: TGTGCCAGCAGCACCAGACAGGGGGATGGCTACACCTTC. The full variable domain, completed using reference TRBV7-3 and TRBJ1-2, is GAGVSQTPSNKVTEKGKYVELRCDPISGHTALYWYRQSLGQGPEFLIYFQGTGAADDSGLPNDRFFAVRPEGSVSTLKIQRTERGDSAVYLCASSTRQGDGYTFGSGTRLTVV.

This chain uses TRBV7-6 with TRBJ2-1; 11 nucleotides line up with TRBD2. J was trimmed by 4 bases and V by 3 bases; bases with no gene match: 17. This CDR3 comprises 20 residues. The germline CDR1 and CDR2 sequences are SGHVS and FNYEAQ. The CDR3 region has the DNA TGTGCCAGCAGCTTCCGCCCGGAGGGGACTAGCGGACGAAGGTACAATGAGCAGTTCTTC. Amino acid sequence: CASSFRPEGTSGRRYNEQFF.

This rearrangement joins TRBV6-5 to TRBJ2-3; tentative D call: TRBD2 (6 bases). CDR3 length: 13 residues. The V and J ends lost 4 bases and 1 base respectively, with 6 bases between them. The germline V gene encodes CDR1 MNHEY and CDR2 SVGAGI. The CDR3: CASSWGGTDTQYF. The CDR3 bases are TGTGCCAGCAGTTGGGGGGGCACAGATACGCAGTATTTT.

This clone was detected once. V and J are TRBV5-6 and TRBJ2-3, with no clear D. Deletions cut 5 bases from V and 1 base from J, with 14 bases between. This CDR3 comprises 15 residues. Germline V CDR1 and CDR2: SGHDT, YYEEEE. The CDR3 coding sequence is TGTGCCAGCAGAACCTTTCCGGTTGGCACAGATACGCAGTATTTT. This gives the protein CASRTFPVGTDTQYF.

V and J are TRBV2 and TRBJ2-1, with 8 bases aligning to TRBD2. Germline V gives CDR1 SNHLY, CDR2 FYNNEI. CDR3 length: 13 amino acids. After removal of 6 bases from V and 3 bases from J, the junction contained 1 base not matched to a gene. CDR3 sequence reads: CASRRGVYNEQFF. The CDR3 coding sequence is TGTGCCAGCAGGCGGGGGGTCTACAATGAGCAGTTCTTC.

J is TRBJ2-2 and V is TRBV7-3, with 7 bases fitting TRBD2. CDR1 and CDR2 (germline): SGHTA, FQGTGA. The CDR3 is 15 amino acids. Trimming at V came to 3 bases and at J to 1 base, leaving 2 bases not matched to a gene. The CDR3 DNA is TGTGCCAGCAGCTTGACGGGGGGGAACACCGGGGAGCTGTTTTTT. Protein sequence: CASSLTGGNTGELFF.

The genes are TRBV7-8 and TRBJ1-5; TRBD1 agrees at 10 bases. V gave up 0 bases and J gave up 4 bases; unmatched junction bases: 6. This CDR3 comprises 17 residues. CDR1 SGHVS and CDR2 FQNEAQ come from the germline V gene. The CDR3 nucleotides read TGTGCCAGCAGCTTAGCTATTAGGACAGGGGGTAATCAGCCCCAGCATTTT. Translating gives CASSLAIRTGGNQPQHF.

The chain carries TRBV5-1 and TRBJ1-6, with D unclear. Trimming pared 2 bases from V and 7 bases from J, leaving 22 bases between. CDR3 length equals 18 residues. Germline CDR1 and CDR2: SGHRS and YFSETQ. The CDR3 nucleotides read TGCGCCAGCAGCTTTGAGGGCCCTAGGTGGCAGGCGAATTCACCCCTCCACTTT. It translates to CASSFEGPRWQANSPLHF. Full variable domain (outside the CDR3, taken from reference TRBV5-1 and TRBJ1-6): KAGVTQTPRYLIKTRGQQVTLSCSPISGHRSVSWYQQTPGQGLQFLFEYFSETQRNKGNFPGRFSGRQFSNSRSEMNVSTLELGDSALYLCASSFEGPRWQANSPLHFGNGTRLTVT.